This passage covers 5 T cell receptor beta chains from one sample sequenced in a study of low-dose radiotherapy and immunotherapy resistance in tumors. A constant-region primer paired with the V-primer adapter amplified TCRs over about 19 PCR cycles. MiXCR, run by TCRdb on the reads, gives a single entry per CDR3 protein. The sample includes around 57,000 distinct CDR3 sequences, around 34% seen only once; the top ten take under 8.5%. The time point is: after trial treatment. Described treatment: LDRT plus nivolumab, ipilimumab, low-dose cyclophosphamide and aspirin (RACIN trial). The starting material was PBMCs, obtained after low-dose radiotherapy plus immunotherapy. These receptor sequences come from a male donor with rectosigmoid adenocarcinoma.

This clonotype was counted ten times or more. V is TRBV12-3 or TRBV12-4 and J is TRBJ2-3; D not certain. Trimming removed 7 bases at V and 6 bases at J, with 20 bases between. The CDR3 length is 15 residues. The CDR3 sequence: CASTKPGPLGDTQYF. In nucleotides, the CDR3 is TGTGCCAGCACCAAACCCGGACCGCTCGGGGATACGCAGTATTTT.

The CDR3 loop reads CASSKRHPGSQETQYF. CDR3 nucleotides: TGTGCCAGCAGTAAAAGACATCCCGGGAGTCAAGAGACCCAGTACTTC. The chain uses TRBV2 and TRBJ2-5; a possible D gene is TRBD2 (6 bases). Germline V lookup: CDR1 SNHLY, CDR2 FYNNEI. There are 16 residues in the CDR3. Trimming cost V 5 bases and J 2 bases, with 18 bases left between them.

As regards this clonotype: With only one base between it and a far larger clone, this is likely a read error. This sequence joins TRBV12-3 or TRBV12-4 and TRBJ2-1; D is possibly TRBD1 (6 bases). The CDR3 sequence is 14 residues long. Trimming took 7 bases from V and 10 from J, leaving 20 bases between them. The CDR3 region is CASTTETGSYEQFF. CDR3 coding DNA: TGTGCCAGCACCACTGAGACAGGCTCCTACGAGCAGTTCTTC.

The chain recombines TRBV18 with TRBJ1-4; no clear D. The V and J ends lost 3 bases and 5 bases respectively, with 13 bases between them. CDR1 is KGHSH, CDR2 LQKENI, per germline. The CDR3 length is 15 residues. DNA for the CDR3: TGTGCCAGCTCACCTGCTGCTGCACAGAATGAAAAACTGTTTTTT. It yields the protein CASSPAAAQNEKLFF.

The sample holds many counts of this clonotype. The chain carries TRBV2 and TRBJ2-5; a weak D match, TRBD1 (6 bases). The CDR3 contains 13 residues. Germline V lookup: CDR1 SNHLY, CDR2 FYNNEI. Trimming left V 8 bases short and J 5 bases short, with 15 bases between. CDR3 region: CASQQGRWETQYF. The CDR3 DNA reads TGTGCCAGCCAACAGGGTCGGTGGGAGACCCAGTACTTC. The full variable domain, with the rest looked up from reference TRBV2 and TRBJ2-5, is EPEVTQTPSHQVTQMGQEVILRCVPISNHLYFYWYRQILGQKVEFLVSFYNNEISEKSEIFDDQFSVERPDGSNFTLKIRSTKLEDSAMYFCASQQGRWETQYFGPGTRLLVL.